The 10 T cell receptor beta chains in this list originate from one sample, sequenced in a study of CD8+CD57+ T cells in acquired aplastic anemia. Investigators profiled TCR beta VDJ and CDR3 from genomic DNA template. TCRdb recomputed calls from the reads with MiXCR, one row per CDR3 protein. The sample includes about 190,000 distinct CDR3 sequences, about half of them seen just once. Sequenced material: sorted CD4+, CD8+, or CD8+CD57+ T cells (not recorded which) from PBMCs. These receptor sequences come from a human donor in good health, serving as a control.

There are many counts of this clonotype. This chain uses TRBV19 with TRBJ1-1; D call uncertain. Trimming shortened V by 6 bases and J by 0 bases, and 14 bases separated the two germline ends. CDR3 length: 15 residues. CDR1 LNHDA and CDR2 SQIVND come from the germline V gene (reference sequence). For the CDR3, the DNA is TGTGCCAGTAGCTCACCCGGACGGATGAACACTGAAGCTTTCTTT. Amino acids: CASSSPGRMNTEAFF.

This clonotype was seen a handful of times. V and J are TRBV19 and TRBJ2-6; a possible D gene is TRBD2 (5 bases). The V gene lost 4 bases and the J gene lost 3 bases, with 7 bases spanning the gap. CDR1 LNHDA and CDR2 SQIVND come from the germline V gene (reference sequence). The CDR3 runs 14 residues. CDR3 region: CASSTGLGANVLTF. The DNA for the CDR3 is TGTGCCAGTAGTACCGGACTTGGGGCCAACGTCCTGACTTTC.

V and J are TRBV4-3 and TRBJ2-3, with unresolved D. V shed 2 bases and J shed 6 bases, with 15 bases lying between them. CDR1 LGHNA and CDR2 YSLEER come from the germline V gene. This CDR3 is built from 15 residues. The CDR3 bases are TGCGCCAGCAGCCAAAGGGTTATGTCCATTGATACGCAGTATTTT. Amino acids: CASSQRVMSIDTQYF.

This clonotype came up a few times. One junction end does not reproduce the germline sequence, and a read error may be involved. The rearrangement joins TRBV11-2 to TRBJ2-5, with D possibly TRBD2 on 6 matching bases. Germline CDR1 and CDR2: SGHAT and FQNNGV. The CDR3 extends over 9 amino acids. The CDR3 loop reads CASSLGGGF. The CDR3 region has the DNA TGTGCCAGCAGCTTAGGGGGAGGCTTC.

The chain couples TRBV5-1 to TRBJ2-5; 15 nucleotides line up with TRBD2. With V trimmed by 6 bases and J by 5 bases, 5 bases remained unmatched. Germline V gene sequence: CDR1 SGHRS, CDR2 YFSETQ. The CDR3 has 15 amino acids. CDR3 nucleotides: TGCGCCAGCAAGGGACTAGCGGGGGGCCAGGAGACCCAGTACTTC. Translating it yields CASKGLAGGQETQYF.

This clonotype was counted ten times or more. The rearrangement joins TRBV4-3 to TRBJ1-1; tentative D call: TRBD1 (5 bases). V was trimmed by 1 base and J by 8 bases, leaving 20 bases between them. Germline CDR1 is LGHNA and CDR2 is YSLEER. The CDR3 is 16 residues long. In DNA form, the CDR3 reads TGCGCCAGCAGCCAAGGGGGGTTCGGGGGTCGAGTAGAAGCTTTCTTT. Protein sequence: CASSQGGFGGRVEAFF.

This clonotype was seen many times. The genes are TRBV12-3 or TRBV12-4 and TRBJ1-5; TRBD1 matches 9 bases. Trimming took 6 bases from V and 2 from J; bases not matched to a gene: 5. The CDR3 is 15 amino acids. CDR3 in amino acids: CASRLRTGGNQPQHF. DNA for the CDR3: TGTGCCAGCAGGTTGCGGACAGGGGGCAATCAGCCCCAGCATTTT.

The rearrangement joins TRBV9 to TRBJ2-7, with 9 nucleotides matching TRBD1. With V trimmed by 5 bases and J by 7 bases, 16 bases remained unmatched. The CDR3 runs 16 residues. CDR1 is SGDLS and CDR2 is YYNGEE in the germline V gene. The CDR3 bases are TGTGCCAGCAGGGAGGCGACAGGGGGTAACACCGGGGAGCAGTACTTC. It encodes CASREATGGNTGEQYF.

As to this clonotype: The junction departs from germline at one end; a sequencing error may be responsible. The chain couples TRBV2 to TRBJ1-1; D is unclear. The CDR3 runs to 15 residues. Germline V gene lookup returns CDR1 SNHLY and CDR2 FYNNEI. CDR3 DNA: TGTGCCCGCAGTGAAGGTAATGATCGGAACACTGAAGCTTTCTTT. Its translation is CARSEGNDRNTEAFF.

At least ten counts were recorded for this clonotype. The chain employs TRBV20-1 and TRBJ2-4; 8 bases match TRBD1. The CDR3 sequence is 16 residues long. The germline gives CDR1 DFQATT, CDR2 SNEGSKA (reference sequence). Trimming took 4 bases from V and 2 from J; bases not matched to a gene: 10. The CDR3 DNA is TGCAGTGCTACTCCAGGGGGCATATCAACCAAAAACATTCAGTACTTC. Translated: CSATPGGISTKNIQYF.